This entry features one T cell receptor (beta chain) sequence. Its antigen remains unknown. The germline gene is not matched at one end of the junction; a read error may be the cause. Produced via immunoSEQ multiplex PCR; TCRdb's table is partial and in-frame only. The sample carries 50,000 or so clones, about 79% recorded once. The CDR3 has 14 amino acids. Germline assignment: CDR1 MNHEY and CDR2 SVGAGI. This entry comes from a study of OX40 agonist ivuxolimab in advanced cancers. At the level of the study: Ivuxolimab, which is an agonistic anti-OX40 (CD134) antibody, was administered to the patients. Study-wide points: Mean expanded clone counts were higher in CD8+ than CD4+ T cells. Antigen specificity was not determined for the expanded peripheral T cells. At 0.1 to 3.0 mg/kg and by week 6, CD4+ and CD8+ T cells in the blood had expanded clonally.

The J gene is TRBJ2-1, the V gene TRBV6-5; D possibly uses TRBD1 or TRBD2 (5 bases each). The receptor's source is an adult with an advanced solid tumor such as melanoma, head and neck, liver or kidney cancer. Specimen: CD4+ or CD8+ T cells sorted from blood, collected in a trial of the OX40 agonist ivuxolimab. CDR3 sequence (DNA): TGTGCCAACAGTCGGGGACCAGCCGACAATGAGCAGTTCTTC. Translated: CANSRGPADNEQFF.